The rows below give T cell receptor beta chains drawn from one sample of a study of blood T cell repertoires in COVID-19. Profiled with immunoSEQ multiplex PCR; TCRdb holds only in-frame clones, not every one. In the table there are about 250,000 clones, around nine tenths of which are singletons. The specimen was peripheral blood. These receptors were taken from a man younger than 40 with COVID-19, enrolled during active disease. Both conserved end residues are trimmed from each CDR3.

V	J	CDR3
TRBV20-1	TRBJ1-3	SASKNTGNTIY
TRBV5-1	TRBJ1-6	ASSTESGANSSPLH
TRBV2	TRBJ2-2	ASTLDYPARTGELF
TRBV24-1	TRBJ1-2	ATSLQGTTKKGGYT
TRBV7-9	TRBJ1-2	ASSPTVYYGYT
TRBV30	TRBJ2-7	AWSEGNSYEQY
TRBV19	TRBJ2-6	ASRRRVATSGANVLT
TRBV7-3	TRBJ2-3	ASSLGLAGGPGTSTDTQY
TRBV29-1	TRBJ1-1	SVGQSGGQVAKAF
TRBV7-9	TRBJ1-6	ASSLGSLNPRYNSPLH
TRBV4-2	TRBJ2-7	ASSQDSGDYPYEQY
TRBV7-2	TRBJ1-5	ASSLVWQGGNQPQH
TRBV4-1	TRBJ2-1	ASSPQPGPRGNEQF
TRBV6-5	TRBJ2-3	ASMGQGADTQY
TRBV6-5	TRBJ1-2	ASSSRGGGYT
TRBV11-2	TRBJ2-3	ASSIGLAGVPDTQY
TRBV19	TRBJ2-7	ASSPGLAGGSSYEQY
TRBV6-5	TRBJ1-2	ASSRQAFHGYT
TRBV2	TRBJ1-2	ASSRTGEANYGYT
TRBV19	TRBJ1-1	ASNGGGTEAF
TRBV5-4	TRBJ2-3	ASSLPSGGPDTQY
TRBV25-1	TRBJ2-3	ASTDTGGSLGNTQY
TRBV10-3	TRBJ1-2	AISDNPGYGYT
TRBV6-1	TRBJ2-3	ASSELPGVTDTQY
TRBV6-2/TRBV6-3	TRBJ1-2	ASSLPFLPDRDYGYT
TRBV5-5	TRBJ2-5	ASSPSESLQETQY
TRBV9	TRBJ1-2	ASSERGQGGNYGYT
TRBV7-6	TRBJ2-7	ASSLAPGQGEYEQY